The 12 T cell receptor beta chains presented below share a single source sample, sequenced in a study of Ad26.COV2.S vaccination and SARS-CoV-2 variants. Described treatment: around 19 received Ad26.COV2.S at low or high dose, single or two shots; about 5 received placebo; per-sample allocation not given. All samples were drawn on day 63, counting from the first vaccine or placebo injection. Assay: immunoSEQ multiplex PCR; the TCRdb copy retains only in-frame clones and omits some. The repertoire holds around 300,000 clones, with roughly 91% as singletons. The sample was peripheral blood, taken in a trial of Ad26.COV2.S vaccine versus placebo. These receptors came from a person between 18 and 65 years old who received the Ad26.COV2.S COVID-19 vaccine or a placebo.

V is TRBV29-1 and J is TRBJ1-2; D is unresolved. CDR3 size: 12 residues. Trimming took 7 bases from V and 0 from J, leaving 9 bases between them. Germline V gives CDR1 SQVTM, CDR2 ANQGSEA. The CDR3 reads CSGGDSNYGYTF. The CDR3 DNA is TGCAGCGGTGGAGACTCTAACTATGGCTACACCTTC.

The J gene is TRBJ2-1, the V gene TRBV24-1; 9 nucleotides align to TRBD2. This CDR3 spans 15 amino acids. V lost 4 bases to trimming and J lost 7 bases; unmatched junction nucleotides: 7. Looked up from germline, CDR1 is KGHDR and CDR2 is SFDVKD. The CDR3 loop reads CATSEGLAGNNEQFF. In DNA form, the CDR3 reads TGTGCCACCAGTGAAGGGCTAGCGGGGAATAATGAGCAGTTCTTC.

This clone was counted between two and nine times. V and J are TRBV24-1 and TRBJ2-1, with TRBD2 matching over 15 bases. This CDR3 is 18 amino acids long. The V segment lost 3 bases and the J segment 5 bases; nucleotides outside the gene matches: 7. CDR1 and CDR2 from the germline V gene are KGHDR and SFDVKD. The CDR3 protein is CATSDPGLAGGDHNEQFF. DNA of the CDR3: TGTGCCACCAGTGATCCGGGACTAGCGGGAGGAGACCACAATGAGCAGTTCTTC.

V usage is TRBV6-5 and J usage is TRBJ2-5; 8 bases fit TRBD2. V was pared by 5 bases and J by 1 base, with 6 bases of the junction left unmatched. The V gene's germline CDR1 is MNHEY and CDR2 SVGAGI. The CDR3 length is 15 residues. The CDR3 sequence is CASSPSGGPQETQYF. In DNA form, the CDR3 reads TGTGCCAGCAGTCCCTCGGGGGGGCCCCAAGAGACCCAGTACTTC.

This clone was found a few times. V gene TRBV5-8 combines with J gene TRBJ1-4; 9 nucleotides match TRBD1. Per germline, CDR1 SGHTS and CDR2 YDEGEE. Losses at the gene ends were 2 bases for V and 5 bases for J; bases not matched to a gene: 1. The CDR3 has 14 amino acids. Here the CDR3 reads CASSFGTGNEKLFF. CDR3 DNA sequence: TGTGCCAGCAGCTTCGGGACAGGGAATGAAAAACTGTTTTTT.

The chain has TRBV5-5 and TRBJ2-7, with D possibly matching TRBD1 (6 bases). CDR1 and CDR2 from the germline V gene are SGHKS and YYEKEE (reference sequence). CDR3 length equals 16 residues. Trimming pared 0 bases from V and 4 bases from J, leaving 17 bases between. The CDR3 DNA is TGTGCCAGCAGCTTGGGGGATGAAGGGGGAAGGTACGAGCAGTACTTC. This codes for CASSLGDEGGRYEQYF.

V and J are TRBV15 and TRBJ1-5; 8 positions agree with TRBD1. V shed 3 bases, J shed 4 bases, and the junction held 5 bases outside the gene matches. The CDR3 contains 15 residues. The germline gives CDR1 LNHNV, CDR2 YYDKDF (reference sequence). The CDR3 loop reads CATSSRTGSNQPQHF. The CDR3, as DNA: TGTGCCACCAGCAGTAGGACAGGGTCGAATCAGCCCCAGCATTTT. Supplemented by reference TRBV15 and TRBJ1-5, the full variable domain reads DAMVIQNPRYQVTQFGKPVTLSCSQTLNHNVMYWYQQKSSQAPKLLFHYYDKDFNNEADTPDNFQSRRPNTSFCFLDIRSPGLGDTAMYLCATSSRTGSNQPQHFGDGTRLSIL.

In its sample, this clone was seen once. The rearrangement joins TRBV24-1 to TRBJ2-1, with unresolved D. This CDR3 is 14 amino acids long. V lost 4 bases to trimming and J lost 5 bases, with 11 bases between them. Germline V lookup: CDR1 KGHDR, CDR2 SFDVKD. The CDR3 reads CATSDPGPDNEQFF. Written as DNA, the CDR3 is TGTGCCACCAGTGACCCTGGACCCGACAATGAGCAGTTCTTC.

J is TRBJ1-5 and V is TRBV7-9, with 9 bases that match TRBD1. Trimming at V came to 1 base and at J to 5 bases, leaving 3 bases not matched to a gene. CDR3 length equals 15 residues. Germline V lookup: CDR1 SEHNR, CDR2 FQNEAQ (reference sequence). The CDR3 nucleotides read TGTGCCAGCAGCTTAGACAGGGGGCAAGATCAGCCCCAGCATTTT. Protein product: CASSLDRGQDQPQHF.

This clone was seen a single time. The chain recombines TRBV6-5 with TRBJ2-1; 11 bases align to TRBD2. The germline V gene encodes CDR1 MNHEY and CDR2 SVGAGI. CDR3 length equals 14 residues. V was pared by 4 bases and J by 7 bases, with 3 bases of the junction left unmatched. In DNA, the CDR3 is TGTGCCAGCAGTTTAGCGGGAGGGAGAAATGAGCAGTTCTTC. Protein sequence: CASSLAGGRNEQFF.

This clone was seen once. The chain employs TRBV29-1 and TRBJ2-7; 7 bases fit TRBD1. Germline V gene sequence: CDR1 SQVTM, CDR2 ANQGSEA. The CDR3 runs 13 residues. The ends lost 4 bases at V and 1 base at J; junction bases unmatched: 4. In DNA form, the CDR3 reads TGCAGCGTTGCCCTCAGGGGGTCCTACGAGCAGTACTTC. It encodes CSVALRGSYEQYF.

This sequence joins TRBV12-3 or TRBV12-4 and TRBJ1-5; the D gene is possibly TRBD1 (5 bases). The CDR3 contains 13 residues. V was shortened by 3 bases and J by 3 bases, with 6 bases between the two germline ends. CDR3 in DNA: TGTGCCAGCAGTTTGGGGCACAATCAGCCCCAGCATTTT. Translation gives CASSLGHNQPQHF.